Below, 16 T cell receptor beta chains from the same sample are listed, as sequenced in a study of cytomegalovirus exposure and HLA in healthy donors (dated by TCRdb to between 2016 and 2019). Receptor libraries were prepared by the immunoSEQ multiplex PCR assay. For the multiplex PCR, a mixture combining 60 forward primers for TCR Vbeta segments and 13 reverse primers for TCR Jbeta segments was used. In TCRdb, the immuneACCESS table is reduced to in-frame sequences with V and J assigned. These tables do not hold every clone; where another copy was compared, an unresolved V gene accounts for under half, and the others remain unexplained. The sample has approximately 190,000 clones on record, 77% of them singletons. The ten largest clones capture approximately 2.1% of the sample. The sequencing sample was made of PBMCs. The receptors were gathered from a woman aged 25 to 45 in good health and CMV-seropositive.

The rearrangement uses TRBV29-1 and TRBJ2-7; 8 bases fit TRBD1. CDR3 length equals 13 residues. Germline values: CDR1 SQVTM, CDR2 ANQGSEA. Trimming at V came to 1 base and at J to 4 bases, leaving 3 bases not matched to a gene. CDR3 nucleotide sequence: TGCAGCGTTGAAGGGACAGGGACATACGAGCAGTACTTC. Translation gives CSVEGTGTYEQYF.

The V call is TRBV5-1, the J call TRBJ2-5, with 7 bases fitting TRBD2. Germline lookup yields CDR1 SGHRS and CDR2 YFSETQ. This CDR3 contains 14 residues. Trimming cost V 2 bases and J 4 bases; bases outside gene matches: 5. The CDR3 coding sequence is TGCGCCAGCAGCTTCGGACTAGTAATAGAGACCCAGTACTTC. It encodes CASSFGLVIETQYF.

This clone was found a few times. The chain employs TRBV7-2 and TRBJ1-2, with D hard to call. The V end was cut by 1 base, the J end by 7 bases, with 13 bases between. CDR1 is SGHTA and CDR2 is FQGNSA in the germline V gene. This CDR3 is 14 amino acids long. The DNA for the CDR3 is TGTGCCAGCAGCTTAGTGGGAGCGAAGGGTGGCTACACCTTC. It is translated as CASSLVGAKGGYTF.

This chain links TRBV28 with TRBJ1-4; D ambiguous. The germline V gene encodes CDR1 MDHEN and CDR2 SYDVKM. The V end lost 1 base, the J end lost 5 bases, and 11 bases lay between the germline ends. The CDR3 loop spans 15 amino acids. The DNA for the CDR3 is TGTGCCAGCAGTTTATCCGGGGTTGGGAATGAAAAACTGTTTTTT. As protein: CASSLSGVGNEKLFF.

The rearrangement joins TRBV4-2 to TRBJ2-3, with TRBD2 matching over 11 bases. Germline lookup yields CDR1 LGHNA and CDR2 YNFKEQ. Unmatched junction bases numbered 11, after V lost 0 bases and J lost 3 bases. The CDR3 is 19 residues long. This CDR3 is CASSQDNVVLAGVTDTQYF. In nucleotides, the CDR3 is TGTGCCAGCAGCCAAGATAACGTAGTACTAGCGGGGGTGACAGATACGCAGTATTTT.

CDR3 loop: CASSLVGEGGYTF. The DNA of the CDR3 is TGCGCCAGCAGCTTGGTAGGGGAGGGTGGCTACACCTTC. This chain joins TRBV5-1 and TRBJ1-2; tentative D call: TRBD1 (5 bases). The germline gives CDR1 SGHRS, CDR2 YFSETQ. This CDR3 has 13 residues. The V and J ends lost 0 bases and 7 bases respectively, with 10 bases between them. Full variable domain (rest looked up from reference TRBV5-1 and TRBJ1-2): KAGVTQTPRYLIKTRGQQVTLSCSPISGHRSVSWYQQTPGQGLQFLFEYFSETQRNKGNFPGRFSGRQFSNSRSEMNVSTLELGDSALYLCASSLVGEGGYTFGSGTRLTVV.

The sample holds one count of this clone. The chain joins TRBV7-2 to TRBJ1-3; 7 bases are shared with TRBD1. The ends lost 2 bases at V and 4 bases at J; junction bases unmatched: 2. Germline CDR1 is SGHTA and CDR2 is FQGNSA. The length of the CDR3 is 14 residues. In DNA, the CDR3 is TGTGCCAGCAGCTTATACAGGGGAGGAAACACCATATATTTT. Its protein product is CASSLYRGGNTIYF.

This rearrangement joins TRBV19 to TRBJ2-6; weak D call: TRBD1 (8 bases). Germline assignment: CDR1 LNHDA and CDR2 SQIVND (reference sequence). CDR3 length equals 16 residues. The V and J ends lost 5 bases and 3 bases respectively, with 14 bases between them. The CDR3 spells CASSLQGGFGANVLTF. For the CDR3, the DNA is TGTGCCAGTAGTCTACAGGGGGGGTTTGGGGCCAACGTCCTGACTTTC.

The chain joins TRBV30 to TRBJ2-7; TRBD1 aligns across 8 bases. The CDR3 consists of 13 residues. The J segment lost 7 bases and the V segment lost 1 base, leaving 6 bases of the junction unmatched. Germline V gives CDR1 GTSNPN, CDR2 SVGIG (reference sequence). The CDR3 loop reads CAWSDGQGGEQYF. The DNA for the CDR3 is TGTGCCTGGAGTGATGGACAGGGCGGGGAGCAGTACTTC.

This chain connects TRBV6-5 to TRBJ2-7, with 8 bases lining up with TRBD1. Germline-derived CDR1 and CDR2 are MNHEY and SVGAGI. This CDR3 comprises 12 residues. Trimming took 10 bases from V and 4 from J; bases not matched to a gene: 6. The CDR3 spells CATSDRAYEQYF. The CDR3 DNA follows: TGTGCCACGTCGGACAGGGCTTACGAGCAGTACTTC.

This clone was found a few times. The V and J genes are TRBV29-1 and TRBJ2-5; possibly TRBD1 for D (5 bases). CDR3 length: 13 amino acids. V shed 0 bases and J shed 2 bases, with 7 bases lying between them. Germline lookup yields CDR1 SQVTM and CDR2 ANQGSEA. For the CDR3, the DNA is TGCAGCGTTGAAGAACGACAGCAAGAGACCCAGTACTTC. This encodes CSVEERQQETQYF.

The chain joins TRBV6-5 to TRBJ1-2, with D hard to call. Per germline, CDR1 MNHEY and CDR2 SVGAGI. The CDR3 loop spans 13 amino acids. Between the trimmed V and J ends, which lost 8 bases and 7 bases, there was a span of 17 bases. The CDR3 spells CASSRRGDVGYTF. The CDR3 DNA reads TGTGCCAGCTCCCGTCGGGGAGACGTTGGCTACACCTTC.

This sequence joins TRBV30 and TRBJ2-3; 7 bases agree with TRBD2. Per the germline V gene, CDR1 is GTSNPN and CDR2 is SVGIG (reference sequence). The CDR3 contains 14 residues. V gave up 2 bases and J gave up 0 bases; unmatched junction bases: 2. DNA of the CDR3: TGTGCCTGGAGTCTAGCGGAGAGCACAGATACGCAGTATTTT. It specifies CAWSLAESTDTQYF.

V is TRBV7-2 and J is TRBJ1-5; TRBD1 is a possible D gene (5 bases). The germline V and J ends were trimmed by 4 bases and 6 bases, with 13 bases remaining between them. Germline CDR1 is SGHTA and CDR2 is FQGNSA. The CDR3 runs 14 residues. The CDR3 coding sequence is TGTGCCAGCAGCTCCCTTTTGGGGGGTCAGCCCCAGCATTTT. Translating it yields CASSSLLGGQPQHF.

The rearrangement uses TRBV28 and TRBJ1-1; D is undetermined. The CDR3 has 13 amino acids. CDR1 MDHEN and CDR2 SYDVKM come from the germline V gene. Trimming cost V 6 bases and J 4 bases, with 12 bases left between them. In DNA form, the CDR3 reads TGTGCCAGCAGGCGGGGTGAGAGCACTGAAGCTTTCTTT. Translation gives CASRRGESTEAFF.

This chain links TRBV6-4 with TRBJ1-6; the D gene is possibly TRBD1 (6 bases). Germline V CDR1 and CDR2: MRHNA, SNTAGT. CDR3 length: 15 amino acids. V was pared by 6 bases and J by 5 bases, with 14 bases between. The CDR3 nucleotides are TGTGCCAGCAGGCTACAGGGAGAGGATAATTCACCCCTCCACTTT. This sequence encodes CASRLQGEDNSPLHF.